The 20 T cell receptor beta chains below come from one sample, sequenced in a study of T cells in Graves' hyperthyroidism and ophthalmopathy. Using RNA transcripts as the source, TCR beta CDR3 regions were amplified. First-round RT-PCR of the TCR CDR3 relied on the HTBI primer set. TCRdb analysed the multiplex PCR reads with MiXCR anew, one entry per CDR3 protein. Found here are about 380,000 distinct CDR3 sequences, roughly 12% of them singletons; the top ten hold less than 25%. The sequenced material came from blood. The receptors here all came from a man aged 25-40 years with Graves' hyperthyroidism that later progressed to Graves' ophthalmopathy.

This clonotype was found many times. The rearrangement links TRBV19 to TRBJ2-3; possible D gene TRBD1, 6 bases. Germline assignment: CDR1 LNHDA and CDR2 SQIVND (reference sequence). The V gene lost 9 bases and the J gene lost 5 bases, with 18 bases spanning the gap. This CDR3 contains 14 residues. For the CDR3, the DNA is TGTGCCAGCAAATACAGGGTTCGAGGAGATACGCAGTATTTT. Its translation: CASKYRVRGDTQYF.

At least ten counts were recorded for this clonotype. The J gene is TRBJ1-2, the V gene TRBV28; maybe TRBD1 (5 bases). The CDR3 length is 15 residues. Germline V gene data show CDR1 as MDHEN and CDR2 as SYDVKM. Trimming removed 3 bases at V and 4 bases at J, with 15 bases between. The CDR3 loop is CASSFGGRRGYGYTF. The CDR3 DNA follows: TGTGCCAGCAGTTTCGGGGGGAGGAGAGGCTATGGCTACACCTTC.

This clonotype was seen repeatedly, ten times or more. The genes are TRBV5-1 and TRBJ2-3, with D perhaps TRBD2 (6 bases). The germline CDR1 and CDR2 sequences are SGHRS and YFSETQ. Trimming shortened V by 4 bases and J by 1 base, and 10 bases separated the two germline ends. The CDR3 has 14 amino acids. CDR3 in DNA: TGCGCCAGCAGCGAGGGACTTGGCACAGATACGCAGTATTTT. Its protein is CASSEGLGTDTQYF. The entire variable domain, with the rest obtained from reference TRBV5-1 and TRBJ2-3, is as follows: KAGVTQTPRYLIKTRGQQVTLSCSPISGHRSVSWYQQTPGQGLQFLFEYFSETQRNKGNFPGRFSGRQFSNSRSEMNVSTLELGDSALYLCASSEGLGTDTQYFGPGTRLTVL.

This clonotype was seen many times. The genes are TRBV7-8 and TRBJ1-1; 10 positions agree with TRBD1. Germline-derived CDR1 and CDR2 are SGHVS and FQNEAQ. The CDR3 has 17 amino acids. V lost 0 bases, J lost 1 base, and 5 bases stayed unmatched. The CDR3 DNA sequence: TGTGCCAGCAGCTTAGCCCGGGACAGGGGCCAGAACACTGAAGCTTTCTTT. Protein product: CASSLARDRGQNTEAFF.

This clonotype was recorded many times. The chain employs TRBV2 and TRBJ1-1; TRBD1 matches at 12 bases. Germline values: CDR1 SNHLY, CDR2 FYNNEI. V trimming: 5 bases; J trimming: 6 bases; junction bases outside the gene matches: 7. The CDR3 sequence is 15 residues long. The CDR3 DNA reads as TGTGCCAGCAGTTCCCCGGGACAGGGGGCTGCTGAAGCTTTCTTT. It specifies CASSSPGQGAAEAFF.

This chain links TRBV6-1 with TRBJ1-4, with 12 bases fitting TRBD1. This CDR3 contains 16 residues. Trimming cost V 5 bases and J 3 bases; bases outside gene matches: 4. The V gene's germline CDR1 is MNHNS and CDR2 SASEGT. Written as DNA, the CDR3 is TGTGCCAGCAGTTGGGACAGGGGGCTTTCTAATGAAAAACTGTTTTTT. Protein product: CASSWDRGLSNEKLFF.

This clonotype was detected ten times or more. The chain's CDR3 is CASSEFSGGYNEQFF. For the CDR3, the DNA is TGTGCCAGCAGTGAGTTTAGCGGGGGCTACAATGAGCAGTTCTTC. This chain connects TRBV6-1 to TRBJ2-1; 9 positions agree with TRBD2. The germline V gene encodes CDR1 MNHNS and CDR2 SASEGT. The J segment lost 3 bases and the V segment lost 3 bases, leaving 3 bases of the junction unmatched. CDR3 length: 15 residues.

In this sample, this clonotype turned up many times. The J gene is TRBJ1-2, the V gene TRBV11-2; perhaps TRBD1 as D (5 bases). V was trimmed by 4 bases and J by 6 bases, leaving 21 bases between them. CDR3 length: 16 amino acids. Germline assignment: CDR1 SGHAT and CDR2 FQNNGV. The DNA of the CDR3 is TGTGCCAGCAGCTCCCCGGCGGGGCGATTTGGGAATGGCTACACCTTC. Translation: CASSSPAGRFGNGYTF.

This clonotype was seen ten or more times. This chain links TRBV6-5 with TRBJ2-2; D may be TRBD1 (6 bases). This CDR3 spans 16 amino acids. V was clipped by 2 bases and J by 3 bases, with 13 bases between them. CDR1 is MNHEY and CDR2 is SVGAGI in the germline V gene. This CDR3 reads CASSYPPTGDTGELFF. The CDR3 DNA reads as TGTGCCAGCAGTTACCCTCCGACAGGCGACACCGGGGAGCTGTTTTTT.

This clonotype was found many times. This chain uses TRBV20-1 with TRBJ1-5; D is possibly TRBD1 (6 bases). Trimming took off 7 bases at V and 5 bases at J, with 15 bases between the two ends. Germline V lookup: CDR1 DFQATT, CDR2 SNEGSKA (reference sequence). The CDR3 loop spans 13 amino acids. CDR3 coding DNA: TGCAGTGGCTCCGGGACACTCGATCAGCCCCAGCATTTT. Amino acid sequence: CSGSGTLDQPQHF.

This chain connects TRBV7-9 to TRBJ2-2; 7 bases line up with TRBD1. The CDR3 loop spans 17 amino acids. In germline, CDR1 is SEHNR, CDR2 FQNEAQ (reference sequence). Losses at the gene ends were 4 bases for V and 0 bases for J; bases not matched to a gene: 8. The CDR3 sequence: CASSYLGQTSNTGELFF. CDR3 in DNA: TGTGCCAGCAGCTACCTGGGACAGACTTCGAACACCGGGGAGCTGTTTTTT.

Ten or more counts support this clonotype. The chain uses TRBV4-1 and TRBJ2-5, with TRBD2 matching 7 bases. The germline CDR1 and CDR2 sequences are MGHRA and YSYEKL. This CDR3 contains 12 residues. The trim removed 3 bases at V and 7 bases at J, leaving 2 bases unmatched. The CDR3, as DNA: TGCGCCAGCAGCCAGCCGGGGGGGACCCAGTACTTC. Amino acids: CASSQPGGTQYF.

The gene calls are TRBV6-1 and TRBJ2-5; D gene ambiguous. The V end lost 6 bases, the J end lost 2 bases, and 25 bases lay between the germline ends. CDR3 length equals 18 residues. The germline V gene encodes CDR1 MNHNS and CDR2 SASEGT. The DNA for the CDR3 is TGTGCCAGCAGCCAACGCCTTTGGACGGGCGGTGAGCAAGAGACCCAGTACTTC. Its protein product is CASSQRLWTGGEQETQYF.

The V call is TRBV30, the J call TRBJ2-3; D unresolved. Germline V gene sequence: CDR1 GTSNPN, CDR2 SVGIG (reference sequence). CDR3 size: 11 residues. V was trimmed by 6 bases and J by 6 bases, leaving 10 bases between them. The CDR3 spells CACSWSDTQYF. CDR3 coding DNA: TGTGCCTGCTCCTGGTCGGATACGCAGTATTTT. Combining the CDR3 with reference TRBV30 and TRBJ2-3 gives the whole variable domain SQTIHQWPATLVQPVGSPLSLECTVEGTSNPNLYWYRQAAGRGLQLLFYSVGIGQISSEVPQNLSASRPQDRQFILSSKKLLLSDSGFYLCACSWSDTQYFGPGTRLTVL.

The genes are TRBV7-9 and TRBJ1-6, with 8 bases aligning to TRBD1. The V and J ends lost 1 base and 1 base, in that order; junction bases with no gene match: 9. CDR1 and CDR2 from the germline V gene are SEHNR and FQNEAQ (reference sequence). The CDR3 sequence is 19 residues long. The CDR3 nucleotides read TGTGCCAGCAGCTTAGAGGGCCGGACAGGGCGGTCCTATAATTCACCCCTCCACTTT. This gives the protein CASSLEGRTGRSYNSPLHF.

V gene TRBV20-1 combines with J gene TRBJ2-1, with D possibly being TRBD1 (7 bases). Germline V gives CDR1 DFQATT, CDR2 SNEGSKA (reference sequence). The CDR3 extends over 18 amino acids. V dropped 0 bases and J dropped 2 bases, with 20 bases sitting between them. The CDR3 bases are TGCAGTGCTAGAGATGGTACGGCGGGACAGAGCCCCTACAATGAGCAGTTCTTC. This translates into CSARDGTAGQSPYNEQFF.

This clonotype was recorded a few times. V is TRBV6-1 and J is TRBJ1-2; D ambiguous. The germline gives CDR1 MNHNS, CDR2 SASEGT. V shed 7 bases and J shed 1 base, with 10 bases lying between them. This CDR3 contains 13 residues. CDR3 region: CASTIDNNYGYTF. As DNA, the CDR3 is TGTGCCAGCACCATTGACAATAACTATGGCTACACCTTC.

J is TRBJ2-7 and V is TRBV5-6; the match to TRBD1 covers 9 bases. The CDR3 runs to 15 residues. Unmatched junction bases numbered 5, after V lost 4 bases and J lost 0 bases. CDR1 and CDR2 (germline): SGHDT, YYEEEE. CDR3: CASSTTGGRSYEQYF. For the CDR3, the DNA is TGTGCCAGCAGCACTACAGGGGGCCGCTCCTACGAGCAGTACTTC.

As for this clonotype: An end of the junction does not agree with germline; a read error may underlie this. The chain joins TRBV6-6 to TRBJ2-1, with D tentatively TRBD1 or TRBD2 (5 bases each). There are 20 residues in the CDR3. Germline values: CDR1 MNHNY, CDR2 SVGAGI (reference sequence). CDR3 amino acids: CASSYSIPYRGHLNYDEQFF. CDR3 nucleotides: TGTGCCAGCAGTTACTCGATCCCATACCGGGGCCACCTAAACTACGATGAGCAGTTCTTC.

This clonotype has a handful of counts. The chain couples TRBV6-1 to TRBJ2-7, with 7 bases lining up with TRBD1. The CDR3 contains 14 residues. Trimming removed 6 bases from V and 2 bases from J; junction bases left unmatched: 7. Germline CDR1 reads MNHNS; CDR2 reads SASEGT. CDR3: CASRTGSPAYEQYF. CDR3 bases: TGTGCCAGCAGGACAGGGTCCCCAGCCTACGAGCAGTACTTC.